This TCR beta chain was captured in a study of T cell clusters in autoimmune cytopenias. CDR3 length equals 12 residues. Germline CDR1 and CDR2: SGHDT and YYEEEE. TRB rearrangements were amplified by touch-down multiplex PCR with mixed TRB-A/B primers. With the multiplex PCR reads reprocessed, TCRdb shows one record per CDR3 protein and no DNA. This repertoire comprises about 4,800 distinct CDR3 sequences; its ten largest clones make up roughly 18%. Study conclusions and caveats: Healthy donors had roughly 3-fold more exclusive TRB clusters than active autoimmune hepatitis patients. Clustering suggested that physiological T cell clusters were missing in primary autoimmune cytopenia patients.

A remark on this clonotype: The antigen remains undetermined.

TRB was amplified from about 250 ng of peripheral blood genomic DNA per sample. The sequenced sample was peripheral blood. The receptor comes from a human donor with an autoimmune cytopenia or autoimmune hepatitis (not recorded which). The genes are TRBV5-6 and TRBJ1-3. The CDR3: CASSLGTKTIYF.